The rows below give T cell receptor beta chains drawn from one sample of a study of tumor-infiltrating lymphocytes in primary liver carcinoma. A single record per CDR3 protein comes from TCRdb applying MiXCR to the multiplex PCR reads. The repertoire holds 100,000 to 150,000 distinct CDR3 sequences, with 64% as singletons. Sequencing was carried out using liver tumor tissue from sampling region 3. These receptors all stem from a woman aged 60-75 years with primary liver carcinoma and hepatitis B virus infection. CDR3s include the opening cysteine and the closing phenylalanine or tryptophan. The order of the fields is clone size, J gene, CDR3 length, D gene, V gene, CDR3 DNA, CDR3 protein. D genes are given only for firm matches. Size is stated for part of the rows, as once, few or many counts, or as a class when the clone is expanded.

>.|TRBJ1-3|13|TRBD1|TRBV11-2
TGTGTCAGCATAAGGACAGGGTTGAGCACCATATATTTT
CVSIRTGLSTIYF
>.|TRBJ1-4|19|TRBD1|TRBV28
TGTGCCAGCAGTTCACCCCCGGGACAGGGCATTGGAACTAATGAAAAACTGTTTTTT
CASSSPPGQGIGTNEKLFF
>.|TRBJ2-2|15|TRBD1|TRBV7-9
TGTGCCATCACCTCAGGGGGCGCCTTCACCGGGGAGCTGTTTTTT
CAITSGGAFTGELFF
>.|TRBJ2-3|13|.|TRBV11-2
TGTGCCAGCGGCACCCTGGTTGCAGATAAGCAGTATTTT
CASGTLVADKQYF
>.|TRBJ2-2|12|.|TRBV12-3/TRBV12-4
TGTGCCAGCAGCCACAGCATCGGGGAGCCGTTTTTT
CASSHSIGEPFF
>.|TRBJ2-7|13|.|TRBV28
TGTGCCAGCAATTTACAGGGACTCTACGAGCAGTACTTC
CASNLQGLYEQYF
>.|TRBJ1-5|14|.|TRBV6-2/TRBV6-3
TGTGCCAGGAGCTCGGCCGGTGAGGATCAGCTCCAGCATTTT
CARSSAGEDQLQHF
>.|TRBJ2-3|16|.|TRBV6-1
TGTGTCAGCAGTGATAGTGAGGTATATAGCACAGCTACGCAGTATTTT
CVSSDSEVYSTATQYF
>.|TRBJ2-1|13|TRBD2|TRBV11-3
TGTGCCAGCAGCTCGGGAGGTAGCTGTGAGCAGTTCTTC
CASSSGGSCEQFF
>.|TRBJ1-1|14|TRBD1|TRBV11-2
TGTGCTAGCAGCTTAGCGCAGGGGGCCACTGAAGCTTCCTTT
CASSLAQGATEASF
>.|TRBJ2-6|15|.|TRBV11-3
TGTGCCAACAGCCGGTCAGGGTCTGGGGCCAACGTCCCGACTTTC
CANSRSGSGANVPTF
>.|TRBJ1-5|17|TRBD1|TRBV6-7
TGTGCCAGTAGCACATACGAGGACAGGCCCTTGGGTCAGCCCCAGCATTTT
CASSTYEDRPLGQPQHF
>few|TRBJ1-5|17|TRBD1|TRBV7-8
TGTGCCAGCAGCTCGGGACAGGTCGCCTATAGCAATCAGCCCCAGCATTTT
CASSSGQVAYSNQPQHF
>.|TRBJ2-3|16|TRBD1|TRBV11-2
TGTACCAGCAGCTTAGCCGGACAGGCCGTCACAGATACGCAGTATTTT
CTSSLAGQAVTDTQYF
>few|TRBJ1-2|16|.|TRBV11-2
TGTGCCAGCAGCTCCTCAAGGGCAGCCGACAACTATGGCTACACCTTC
CASSSSRAADNYGYTF